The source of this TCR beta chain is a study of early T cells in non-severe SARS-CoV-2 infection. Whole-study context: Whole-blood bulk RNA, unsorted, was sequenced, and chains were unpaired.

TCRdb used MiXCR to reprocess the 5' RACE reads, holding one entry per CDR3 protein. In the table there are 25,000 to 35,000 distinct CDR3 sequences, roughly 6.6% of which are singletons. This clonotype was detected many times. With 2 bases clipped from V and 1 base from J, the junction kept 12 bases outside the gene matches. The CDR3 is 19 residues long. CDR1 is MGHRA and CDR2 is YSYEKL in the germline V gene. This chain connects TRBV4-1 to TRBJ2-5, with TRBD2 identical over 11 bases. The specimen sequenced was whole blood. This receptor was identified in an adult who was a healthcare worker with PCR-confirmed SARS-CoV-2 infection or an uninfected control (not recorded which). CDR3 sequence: CASSQYVTSGRGIQETQYF. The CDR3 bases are TGCGCCAGCAGCCAATATGTTACTAGCGGGAGAGGAATCCAAGAGACCCAGTACTTC.